This record covers a single TCR beta chain. Its antigen remains unidentified. With the Oncomine TCR Beta short-read assay, DNA from cultured CD4+ T cells was sequenced. It was from cultured CD4+ T cells that genomic DNA was extracted. MiXCR, applied by TCRdb to the PCR reads, yields one record per CDR3 protein. The sample consists of about 7,000 distinct CDR3 sequences, 70% to 75% of them appearing once. Treatment in this sample: roughly ten-day PBMC culture with coronavirus spike peptide pools or control peptides (ViraFEST assay). Following expansion of antigen-specific T cells with peptide pools, ViraFEST then sequenced TCRs. The data were obtained in a study of vaccination and CD4 T cells after COVID-19. Looking at the study overall: Investigators took post-vaccine samples a median 72 days after dose two, within a range of 14 to 241. Overall study results and limits: In convalescent patients, a median approximately 90% of post-vaccine SARS-CoV-2-reactive clones appeared only after vaccination.

The CDR3 has 17 amino acids. Germline CDR1 and CDR2: SGHAT and FQNNGV. Trimming at V came to 6 bases and at J to 5 bases, leaving 15 bases not matched to a gene. The sequenced sample was CD4+ T cells from blood, cultured in vitro. This TCR was recovered from a human donor who had recovered from COVID-19. This chain uses TRBV11-2 with TRBJ2-2, with 7 bases fitting TRBD2. DNA for the CDR3: TGTGCCAGCAGGCCAGTCGGGGGGAGGGAGTATACCGGGGAGCTGTTTTTT. Residues: CASRPVGGREYTGELFF.